A single sample gave rise to the 20 T cell receptor beta chains below, sequenced in a study of shared clonotypes between healthy human individuals (dated by TCRdb to 2020 to 2021). The library came from the immunoSEQ multiplex PCR assay. TCRdb took this table from immuneACCESS and kept in-frame rearrangements with V and J called. Such tables lack part of the clones; where checked against another copy, unresolved V genes explain under half of the gap, and the rest is unexplained. This sample comprises about 1.1 million clones, 77% of them detected only once. The ten biggest clones cover 0.89% of the sample. Sequenced input: memory CD4+ T cells from PBMCs. The sample's cell subset or site label is to be understood as: CD45RA-negative fraction. These receptors all stem from a man aged 18-30 years in good health. Some clones in this sample may be carry-over from other donors' samples.

A few counts support this clone. The rearrangement joins TRBV30 to TRBJ2-1, with 7 bases fitting TRBD2. Unmatched junction bases numbered 6, after V lost 0 bases and J lost 7 bases. CDR1 is GTSNPN and CDR2 is SVGIG in the germline V gene (reference sequence). There are 14 residues in the CDR3. CDR3 DNA: TGTGCCTGGAGTGTAGGGGCGGGAGTTAATGAGCAGTTCTTC. This encodes CAWSVGAGVNEQFF.

This sequence joins TRBV7-9 and TRBJ1-1; a weak D match, TRBD1 (6 bases). V was trimmed by 5 bases and J by 1 base, leaving 14 bases between them. CDR1 and CDR2 from the germline V gene are SEHNR and FQNEAQ (reference sequence). The CDR3 covers 15 residues. The CDR3 coding sequence is TGTGCCAGCAGCGCGTGGGCAGGGGAGAACACTGAAGCTTTCTTT. This translates into CASSAWAGENTEAFF.

J is TRBJ2-1 and V is TRBV28; D may be TRBD1 (6 bases). Trimming pared 7 bases from V and 10 bases from J, leaving 23 bases between. This CDR3 has 15 amino acids. CDR1 and CDR2 from the germline V gene are MDHEN and SYDVKM. In DNA, the CDR3 is TGTGCCAGCACCGATTCCGGGACAAGCCCTATCGAGCAGTTCTTC. Protein product: CASTDSGTSPIEQFF.

The rearrangement links TRBV7-8 to TRBJ2-5, with D possibly being TRBD1 (5 bases). From germline, CDR1 is SGHVS and CDR2 FQNEAQ. CDR3 length equals 15 residues. V lost 1 base, J lost 1 base, and 10 bases lay in between. The chain's CDR3 is CASSLGYTGQETQYF. The CDR3 DNA is TGTGCCAGCAGCTTAGGGTACACAGGCCAAGAGACCCAGTACTTC.

CDR3 region: CASRVGLGRISGANVLTF. CDR3 coding DNA: TGTGCCAGCAGGGTCGGCCTGGGCAGGATCTCTGGGGCCAACGTCCTGACTTTC. J is TRBJ2-6 and V is TRBV28; D unresolved. Germline values: CDR1 MDHEN, CDR2 SYDVKM. V gave up 6 bases and J gave up 0 bases, with 18 bases separating them. This CDR3 comprises 18 residues.

The chain links TRBV19 to TRBJ2-7, with TRBD2 matching over 10 bases. Germline V lookup: CDR1 LNHDA, CDR2 SQIVND (reference sequence). With 4 bases clipped from V and 3 bases from J, the junction kept 3 bases outside the gene matches. This CDR3 spans 14 amino acids. CDR3 DNA sequence: TGTGCCAGTAGTACCGGGACTAGCGACTACGAGCAGTACTTC. Translation: CASSTGTSDYEQYF.

V is TRBV6-6 and J is TRBJ2-2; no firm D call. This CDR3 spans 15 amino acids. CDR1 is MNHNY and CDR2 is SVGAGI in the germline V gene (reference sequence). Trimming cost V 6 bases and J 2 bases, with 13 bases left between them. The CDR3 loop reads CASSDSWPNTGELFF. In DNA form, the CDR3 reads TGTGCCAGCAGCGACTCGTGGCCTAACACCGGGGAGCTGTTTTTT.

The rearrangement links TRBV5-8 to TRBJ2-7, with D uncertain. The CDR3 is 15 amino acids. V lost 4 bases to trimming and J lost 2 bases, with 16 bases between them. The germline V gene encodes CDR1 SGHTS and CDR2 YDEGEE. CDR3 in amino acids: CASSLEDFPPYEQYF. For the CDR3, the DNA is TGTGCCAGCAGCCTCGAAGATTTCCCCCCCTACGAGCAGTACTTC.

This clone appeared once. This chain connects TRBV7-3 to TRBJ2-3; no clear D gene. V shed 5 bases and J shed 4 bases, with 13 bases lying between them. Germline assignment: CDR1 SGHTA and CDR2 FQGTGA. This CDR3 contains 14 residues. CDR3 bases: TGTGCCAGCAGCCCTGCCTCAGCACCAGATACGCAGTATTTT. The encoded protein is CASSPASAPDTQYF. The complete variable domain, with remaining parts taken from reference TRBV7-3 and TRBJ2-3, reads GAGVSQTPSNKVTEKGKYVELRCDPISGHTALYWYRQSLGQGPEFLIYFQGTGAADDSGLPNDRFFAVRPEGSVSTLKIQRTERGDSAVYLCASSPASAPDTQYFGPGTRLTVL.

The chain uses TRBV7-8 and TRBJ2-7; 8 bases fit TRBD1. The CDR3 totals 12 residues. V gave up 4 bases and J gave up 5 bases; unmatched junction bases: 1. Germline CDR1 SGHVS, CDR2 FQNEAQ. The CDR3 DNA is TGTGCCAGCAGCTGGGACAGGAACGAGCAGTACTTC. It yields the protein CASSWDRNEQYF.

The rearrangement uses TRBV4-3 and TRBJ2-7; tentative D call: TRBD2 (6 bases). V was trimmed by 4 bases and J by 0 bases, leaving 25 bases between them. CDR3 length: 19 residues. Germline V gene data show CDR1 as LGHNA and CDR2 as YSLEER. The CDR3 reads CASSLHPTFGGPISYEQYF. CDR3 nucleotide sequence: TGCGCCAGCAGCCTCCACCCCACGTTTGGAGGGCCCATCTCCTACGAGCAGTACTTC.

The V and J genes are TRBV7-2 and TRBJ1-3; no clear D gene. This CDR3 contains 15 residues. CDR1 and CDR2 from the germline V gene are SGHTA and FQGNSA. Trimming left V 3 bases short and J 7 bases short, with 16 bases between. The DNA for the CDR3 is TGTGCCAGCAGCTTCTCCGGGCCGCTTGGCAACACCATATATTTT. Protein: CASSFSGPLGNTIYF.

Comments on this clone: The junction and the germline gene differ at one end; a read error may be behind it. The chain couples TRBV5-1 to TRBJ1-3, with D hard to call. Germline lookup yields CDR1 SGHRS and CDR2 YFSETQ. CDR3 length: 14 residues. This CDR3 reads CASRLGSSGNTIYF. CDR3 DNA: TGCGCCAGCAGGTTGGGGAGCTCTGGAAACACCATATATTTT.

The chain links TRBV7-2 to TRBJ2-6, with 7 bases fitting TRBD1. The CDR3 is made up of 20 amino acids. Germline assignment: CDR1 SGHTA and CDR2 FQGNSA. Germline trimming cut 0 bases from V and 0 bases from J; bases unmatched to any gene: 11. The CDR3 DNA reads as TGTGCCAGCAGCTTAGCCCGGACAGGCTTCGGCAGCTCTGGGGCCAACGTCCTGACTTTC. This encodes CASSLARTGFGSSGANVLTF. Based on the CDR3 plus reference TRBV7-2 and TRBJ2-6, the full variable domain is GAGVSQSPSNKVTEKGKDVELRCDPISGHTALYWYRQSLGQGLEFLIYFQGNSAPDKSGLPSDRFSAERTGGSVSTLTIQRTQQEDSAVYLCASSLARTGFGSSGANVLTFGAGSRLTVL.

Many counts were recorded for this clone. The chain is built from TRBV19 and TRBJ1-5; D ambiguous. Trimming stripped 9 bases from V and 0 bases from J, with 12 bases between. In germline, CDR1 is LNHDA, CDR2 SQIVND (reference sequence). The CDR3 spans 14 residues. The CDR3 region has the DNA TGTGCCAGCGTGGGAGGGAATAGCAATCAGCCCCAGCATTTT. Its protein is CASVGGNSNQPQHF.

This chain uses TRBV18 with TRBJ1-1; no definite D call. The V and J ends lost 0 bases and 4 bases respectively, with 9 bases between them. CDR3 length: 14 amino acids. CDR1 and CDR2 from the germline V gene are KGHSH and LQKENI. The CDR3, as DNA: TGTGCCAGCTCACCACCGGAGGGTGGCACTGAAGCTTTCTTT. It is translated as CASSPPEGGTEAFF.

This chain links TRBV29-1 with TRBJ2-3; TRBD1 is a possible D gene (5 bases). Germline V gene lookup returns CDR1 SQVTM and CDR2 ANQGSEA. Trimming took off 4 bases at V and 2 bases at J, with 13 bases between the two ends. This CDR3 has 14 residues. CDR3 sequence reads: CSVVRGRATDTQYF. CDR3 bases: TGCAGCGTTGTGCGCGGCAGGGCCACAGATACGCAGTATTTT.

The gene calls are TRBV27 and TRBJ1-1; unclear D gene. Trimming removed 4 bases at V and 5 bases at J, with 17 bases between. CDR1 is MNHEY and CDR2 is SMNVEV in the germline V gene (reference sequence). This CDR3 contains 15 residues. This CDR3 is CASSSLGAEETEAFF. The CDR3, as DNA: TGTGCCAGCAGTTCCCTCGGAGCCGAAGAGACTGAAGCTTTCTTT.

The chain recombines TRBV5-1 with TRBJ2-1, with D perhaps TRBD1 or TRBD2 (5 bases each). The CDR3 sequence is 14 residues long. The ends were cut back, 0 bases at V and 3 bases at J, with 7 bases in the middle. Germline lookup yields CDR1 SGHRS and CDR2 YFSETQ. This CDR3 reads CASSLGGVYNEQFF. The CDR3 DNA reads as TGCGCCAGCAGCTTGGGAGGGGTCTACAATGAGCAGTTCTTC.

This clone has a single count. The chain links TRBV15 to TRBJ1-4; D is unclear. Per the germline V gene, CDR1 is LNHNV and CDR2 is YYDKDF (reference sequence). The CDR3 loop spans 19 amino acids. Trimming stripped 0 bases from V and 0 bases from J, with 17 bases between. The CDR3 protein is CATSRDQHGRRATNEKLFF. The CDR3 DNA reads TGTGCCACCAGCAGAGATCAACACGGCCGCAGAGCAACTAATGAAAAACTGTTTTTT.